This TCR beta chain is from a study of lymphopenia after photon versus proton radiotherapy. Notes on this clone: The antigen remains unidentified.

Here immunoSEQ multiplex PCR was the method, and the copy in TCRdb shows in-frame clones only, minus some. The sample lists approximately 65,000 clones, 75% to 90% occurring once. Whole-study findings and limits: Post-nadir TCR diversity decline inversely tracked overall survival among those who died. Photon-treated patients lost naive T cells and TCR diversity; proton-treated stayed stable. After lymphocyte nadir, photon-treated repertoires showed oligoclonal expansion, especially CD8+ Temra.

There are 16 residues in the CDR3. Germline CDR1 SGHAT, CDR2 FQNNGV. The junction had 6 bases not matched to a gene; V was cut back by 1 base and J by 6 bases. Sequenced material: peripheral blood, taken from a patient treated with proton-based radiotherapy. This clonotype originated in a man older than 75 with esophageal cancer. The chain is built from TRBV11-2 and TRBJ1-6; 7 bases match TRBD1. This CDR3 reads CASSLVRGDSNSPLHF. The DNA for the CDR3 is TGTGCCAGCAGCTTAGTTAGAGGGGACAGTAATTCACCCCTCCACTTT. Together with reference TRBV11-2 and TRBJ1-6, the CDR3 gives the full variable domain: EAGVAQSPRYKIIEKRQSVAFWCNPISGHATLYWYQQILGQGPKLLIQFQNNGVVDDSQLPKDRFSAERLKGVDSTLKIQPAKLEDSAVYLCASSLVRGDSNSPLHFGNGTRLTVT.